One and the same sample provided the 2 T cell receptor beta chains below, sequenced in a study of cytomegalovirus exposure and HLA in healthy donors. The PCR contained 60 Vbeta and 13 Jbeta primers. The protocol was immunoSEQ multiplex PCR, while the TCRdb copy is restricted to in-frame clones and leaves out a portion. The sample records about 51,000 clones, over 75% being singletons. The sequenced sample consisted of PBMCs. The receptor set was obtained from a boy between 10 and 17 years old in good health and CMV-seropositive.

This chain connects TRBV5-1 to TRBJ2-1; 11 positions match TRBD1. Germline V gives CDR1 SGHRS, CDR2 YFSETQ. CDR3 length equals 16 residues. Germline trimming cut 4 bases from V and 8 bases from J; bases unmatched to any gene: 11. CDR3: CASSTTGTGGRDEQFF. The CDR3 DNA sequence: TGCGCCAGCAGCACTACCGGGACAGGGGGTAGGGATGAGCAGTTCTTC.

This chain uses TRBV27 with TRBJ2-3; 8 bases are a match to TRBD1. Germline lookup yields CDR1 MNHEY and CDR2 SMNVEV (reference sequence). The junction had 7 bases not matched to a gene; V was cut back by 8 bases and J by 3 bases. The CDR3 spans 14 residues. CDR3: CASCLRQGTDTQYF. The CDR3 coding sequence is TGTGCCAGCTGCCTGAGACAGGGGACAGATACGCAGTATTTT.